The present entry profiles one T cell receptor beta chain with its context. The CDR3 runs 11 residues. V lost 5 bases, J lost 8 bases, and 12 bases lay in between. Germline CDR1 reads DFQATT; CDR2 reads SNEGSKA (reference sequence). This record comes from a study of blood T cells in healthy people across ages. Each donor was a healthy Caucasian individual from Russia, aged roughly 6 to 95. For the second PCR, which ran for about 7 to 11 cycles, a sample-barcoded 5' primer and a J-beta primer mix were used. TCRdb redid the calling of the 5' RACE reads with MiXCR, one entry per CDR3 protein. Of 1.6 million or so distinct CDR3 sequences listed, about 31% are singletons.

This clonotype was sampled from a woman between 25 and 40 years old in good health. The genes are TRBV20-1 and TRBJ1-1; the D is unclear. Sequenced material: blood. The CDR3 DNA reads TGCAGTGCTGGGCGGCCCAACGAAGCTTTCTTT. Translated, it gives CSAGRPNEAFF.